This T cell receptor (beta chain) was identified in a study of blood T cell repertoires in COVID-19. Whole-study context: COVID-19 samples from acute and convalescent phases originated in the United States, Italy and Spain. Sources were T cells, B-cell-depleted T cells, or PBMCs; the material itself was cDNA or gDNA.

The CDR3 runs to 15 residues. The trim removed 5 bases at V and 11 bases at J, leaving 16 bases unmatched. CDR1 and CDR2 from the germline V gene are MDHEN and SYDVKM. Original methodology: Reference gene primer amplification gave estimated nucleated cell counts. The assay was immunoSEQ multiplex PCR, and TCRdb's table has in-frame clones only and misses some. Clone size and V and J calls were adopted from that table, with D and trimming inferred from the DNA. The data contain 130,000 to 150,000 clones, about 87% of them singletons. This sequence joins TRBV28 and TRBJ1-1; TRBD1 agrees at 8 bases. The sequenced sample consisted of peripheral blood. This clonotype was obtained from a woman aged 45-59 years with acute or convalescent COVID-19. This chain's CDR3 is CASSPSQGAAGDAFF. The DNA for the CDR3 is TGTGCCAGCAGTCCAAGTCAGGGGGCTGCCGGGGATGCTTTCTTT.